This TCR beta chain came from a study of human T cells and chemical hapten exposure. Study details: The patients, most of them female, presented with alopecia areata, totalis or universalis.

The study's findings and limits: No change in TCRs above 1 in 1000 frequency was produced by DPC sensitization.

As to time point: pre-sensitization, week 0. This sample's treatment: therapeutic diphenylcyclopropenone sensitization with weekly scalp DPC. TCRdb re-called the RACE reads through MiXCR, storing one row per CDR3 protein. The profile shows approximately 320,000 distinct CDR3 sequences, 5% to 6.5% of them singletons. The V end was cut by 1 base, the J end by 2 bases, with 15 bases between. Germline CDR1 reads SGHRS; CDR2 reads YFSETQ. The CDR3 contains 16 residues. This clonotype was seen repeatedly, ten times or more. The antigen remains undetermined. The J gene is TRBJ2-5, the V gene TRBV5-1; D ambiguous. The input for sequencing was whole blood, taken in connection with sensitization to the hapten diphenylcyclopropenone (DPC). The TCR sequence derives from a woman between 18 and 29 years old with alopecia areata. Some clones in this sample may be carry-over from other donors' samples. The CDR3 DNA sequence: TGCGCCAGCAGCTTGTCCTCTAGTATGGGACAAGAGACCCAGTACTTC. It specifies CASSLSSSMGQETQYF. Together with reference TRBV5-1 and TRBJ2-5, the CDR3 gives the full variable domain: KAGVTQTPRYLIKTRGQQVTLSCSPISGHRSVSWYQQTPGQGLQFLFEYFSETQRNKGNFPGRFSGRQFSNSRSEMNVSTLELGDSALYLCASSLSSSMGQETQYFGPGTRLLVL.